This T cell receptor (beta chain) was documented in a study of T cell responses to AZD1222 COVID-19 vaccine (dated by TCRdb to the early 2020s). Background for the entire study: AZD1222 recipients with second doses at about 4 weeks or about 12 weeks were pooled, because spike-specific TCR depth and breadth did not differ between schedules. TCR sequencing covered fewer than 250 trial participants: around 210 given two doses of AZD1222 and 26 given two doses of MenACWY control vaccine. Enrollment into the trials was organized by age into subgroups of 18-55, 56-69 and 70-plus years, and those subgroups contained 148, 28 and 57 TCR-sequenced participants, respectively.

The full study reports these points: Conclusions about previously exposed vaccinees are limited because only six or seven AZD1222 recipients were SARS-CoV-2 seropositive at baseline. In the small 56-69-year group, the increase in depth fell short of significance, most likely because of low power. Most participants were white British and females outnumbered males, and the authors suggested that clonal diversity may have been underestimated. No day 14 peak-response samples were available, so repertoires were characterized only after the peak T cell response. Nearly half of unique spike-specific TCRs reportedly recognized epitopes outside regions mutated in the B.1.351 and B.1.1.7 variants. The whole spike protein was spanned by vaccine-associated CD4 TCRs, and dominant responses were seen in regions 160-218 and 743-854. A significant rise in spike-specific TCR breadth and depth was observed after two AZD1222 doses relative to day 0 and relative to MenACWY recipients.

As to this clone: Which antigen it targets is not known. The record has no base qualities; no much larger clone is one base away.

The sample's time point label, decoded: baseline before first vaccination. Samples from vaccinated people were obtained from the UK trials COV001 and COV002, which included a single-blind randomized controlled phase 2/3 trial of AZD1222 (ChAdOx1 nCoV-19) in healthy adults. Trial participant PBMC samples were collected at day 0 and day 28 after the second dose for TCRbeta chain sequencing. CDR1 and CDR2 were assigned from the germline V gene (reference sequence) as MNHEY and SMNVEV. Relative to germline, V is 3 bases shorter and J is 8 bases shorter, with 8 bases between their ends. There are 13 amino acids in the CDR3, from cysteine to phenylalanine inclusive. This entry keeps only the CDR3 DNA: 39 bases, framed from base 1. The CDR3 regions of human TCRbeta chains were subjected to immunosequencing. The authors' pipeline ran thus. Repertoire TCRs were checked for matches against a reference library of SARS-CoV-2-specific TCRs that had been generated using the MIRA antigen-specificity platform. Breadth meant the fraction of unique TCRs that were SARS-CoV-2-associated, whereas depth meant the fraction of total T cells that were SARS-CoV-2-associated. Using the MIRA data, every spike-specific TCR was mapped to the spike region that the TCR reacted to and assigned to either a CD4 or a CD8 class. Log10-transformed breadth and depth values were compared by one-way ANOVA with Sidak's multiple comparisons tests. Here the immuneACCESS table is served through TCRdb, limited to in-frame sequences with V and J called. Missing clones are a known gap in these copies; in checked studies unresolved V genes cover under half, and the rest lacks a known reason. V and J calls and clone size are as listed in that table; D and trimming were resolved from the DNA. This sample holds around 150,000 clones; around 92% were observed only once. The ten largest clonotypes hold 2% to 2.5% of the sample.

The V and J segments used are TRBV27 and TRBJ1-6; no D segment can be confidently identified. The sequence was collected from an adult in good health. Sample: peripheral blood, taken on day 0 of AZD1222 vaccination. The DNA reads TGTGCCAGCAGTTTGATCCTATATTCACCCCTCCACTTT. This is translated as CASSLILYSPLHF.